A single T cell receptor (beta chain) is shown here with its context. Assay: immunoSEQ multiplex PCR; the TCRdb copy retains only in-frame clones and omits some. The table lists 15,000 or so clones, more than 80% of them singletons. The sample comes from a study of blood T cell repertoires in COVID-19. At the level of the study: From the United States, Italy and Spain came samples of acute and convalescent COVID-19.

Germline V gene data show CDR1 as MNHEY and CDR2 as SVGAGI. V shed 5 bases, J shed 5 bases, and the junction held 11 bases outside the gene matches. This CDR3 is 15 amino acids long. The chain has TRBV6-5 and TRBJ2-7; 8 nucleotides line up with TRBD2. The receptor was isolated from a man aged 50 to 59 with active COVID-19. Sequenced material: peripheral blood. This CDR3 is CASSRGAGVSNEQYF. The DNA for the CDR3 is TGTGCCAGCAGTAGAGGAGCGGGAGTCTCTAACGAGCAGTACTTC.